The clone carrying this T cell receptor beta chain was recorded at least ten times. This entry belongs to a study of T-cell memory formation after mild COVID-19. Overall study context: In these data, TCR clusters were largely donor specific.

TCRdb independently ran MiXCR on the 5' RACE reads; one entry per CDR3 protein. Among a few hundred thousand distinct CDR3 sequences listed, roughly 18% were seen once. Trimming took 4 bases from V and 7 from J, leaving 7 bases between them. This CDR3 has 11 amino acids. The receptor was derived from a man between 18 and 35 years old who had mild COVID-19 (a few samples of this study predate the infection). Cell type and time point are not known. V is TRBV12-3 or TRBV12-4 and J is TRBJ1-2; tentative D call: TRBD1 (5 bases). Material: PBMCs or a T cell subset sorted from them (not recorded which). CDR3 loop: CASSWGGGYTF. CDR3 nucleotides: TGTGCCAGCAGTTGGGGGGGTGGCTACACCTTC.